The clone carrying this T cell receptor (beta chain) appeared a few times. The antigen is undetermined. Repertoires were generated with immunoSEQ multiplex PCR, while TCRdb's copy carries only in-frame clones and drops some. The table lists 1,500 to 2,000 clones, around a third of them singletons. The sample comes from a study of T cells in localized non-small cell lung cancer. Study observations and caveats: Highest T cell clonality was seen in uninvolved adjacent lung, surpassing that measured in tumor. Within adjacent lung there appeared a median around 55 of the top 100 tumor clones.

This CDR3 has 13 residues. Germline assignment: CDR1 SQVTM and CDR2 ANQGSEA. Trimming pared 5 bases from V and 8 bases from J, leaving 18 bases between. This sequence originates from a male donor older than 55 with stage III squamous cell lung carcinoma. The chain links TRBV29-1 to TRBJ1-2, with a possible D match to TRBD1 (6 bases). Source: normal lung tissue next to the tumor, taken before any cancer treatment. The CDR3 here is CSVPPGGGGGYTF. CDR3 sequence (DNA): TGCAGCGTTCCCCCCGGGGGGGGCGGCGGCTACACCTTC.